The 11 T cell receptor beta chains below come from one sample, sequenced in a study of cytomegalovirus exposure and HLA in healthy donors. PCR involved 60 Vbeta and 13 Jbeta primers. The data were produced by immunoSEQ multiplex PCR, yet TCRdb's version contains in-frame clones alone and is incomplete. The table has fewer than 200,000 clones, over 75% seen once. The sample comprised PBMCs. All receptors derive from a woman in her 50s in good health and CMV-seronegative.

The chain combines TRBV7-3 with TRBJ1-1, with 11 bases identical to TRBD1. CDR1 SGHTA and CDR2 FQGTGA come from the germline V gene. The CDR3 length is 15 residues. Trimming removed 4 bases from V and 1 base from J; junction bases left unmatched: 2. This chain's CDR3 is CASSSDRGPNTEAFF. As DNA, the CDR3 is TGTGCCAGCAGCTCGGACAGGGGGCCGAACACTGAAGCTTTCTTT.

The genes are TRBV5-6 and TRBJ2-5; TRBD1 matches 7 bases. This CDR3 has 15 amino acids. Germline-derived CDR1 and CDR2 are SGHDT and YYEEEE. The V gene end was trimmed by 3 bases and the J gene end by 5 bases; junction bases not matched to a gene: 10. The CDR3 protein is CASSSLTGAFETQYF. The CDR3 DNA sequence: TGTGCCAGCAGCTCATTAACAGGGGCCTTTGAGACCCAGTACTTC. The entire variable domain, with the rest obtained from reference TRBV5-6 and TRBJ2-5, is as follows: DAGVTQSPTHLIKTRGQQVTLRCSPKSGHDTVSWYQQALGQGPQFIFQYYEEEERQRGNFPDRFSGHQFPNYSSELNVNALLLGDSALYLCASSSLTGAFETQYFGPGTRLLVL.

The genes are TRBV9 and TRBJ2-7, with 11 bases lining up with TRBD2. This CDR3 spans 15 amino acids. Germline assignment: CDR1 SGDLS and CDR2 YYNGEE. J gave up 6 bases and V 3 bases, and 8 bases lay outside the gene matches. The CDR3 region has the DNA TGTGCCAGCAGCGCTGCCGGGACTAGCGGAATCGAGCAGTACTTC. It is translated as CASSAAGTSGIEQYF.

This chain joins TRBV4-1 and TRBJ2-7; TRBD2 agrees at 7 bases. This CDR3 spans 16 amino acids. Germline CDR1 is MGHRA and CDR2 is YSYEKL. With V trimmed by 6 bases and J by 4 bases, 15 bases remained unmatched. This CDR3 is CASRSVGGSRQYEQYF. CDR3 in DNA: TGCGCCAGCAGATCTGTGGGCGGGAGCCGACAGTACGAGCAGTACTTC.

The V call is TRBV19, the J call TRBJ2-6, with D perhaps TRBD2 (6 bases). The germline CDR1 and CDR2 sequences are LNHDA and SQIVND (reference sequence). The V end lost 4 bases, the J end lost 4 bases, and 14 bases lay between the germline ends. CDR3 length equals 16 residues. CDR3 sequence (DNA): TGTGCCAGTAGTAACACGGGGAGGAGAGGGGCCAACGTCCTGACTTTC. It is translated as CASSNTGRRGANVLTF.

This chain connects TRBV7-8 to TRBJ1-3; TRBD1 matches at 7 bases. Germline V lookup: CDR1 SGHVS, CDR2 FQNEAQ. The length of the CDR3 is 17 residues. The V gene end was trimmed by 0 bases and the J gene end by 6 bases; junction bases not matched to a gene: 11. DNA of the CDR3: TGTGCCAGCAGCTTAGCGGCCAACAGGGGTCTACTAAACACCATATATTTT. Residues: CASSLAANRGLLNTIYF. The full variable domain, its missing parts supplied by reference TRBV7-8 and TRBJ1-3, is GAGVSQSPRYKVAKRGQDVALRCDPISGHVSLFWYQQALGQGPEFLTYFQNEAQLDKSGLPSDRFFAERPEGSVSTLKIQRTQQEDSAVYLCASSLAANRGLLNTIYFGEGSWLTVV.

The genes are TRBV7-3 and TRBJ2-5, with 7 positions matching TRBD1. CDR1 SGHTA and CDR2 FQGTGA come from the germline V gene. This CDR3 is 14 amino acids long. V lost 2 bases, J lost 3 bases, and 3 bases stayed unmatched. Here the CDR3 DNA reads TGTGCCAGCAGCTTATCCGGGACAGAAGAGACCCAGTACTTC. It yields the protein CASSLSGTEETQYF.

The genes are TRBV5-1 and TRBJ2-7; 10 bases fit TRBD2. Germline V CDR1 and CDR2: SGHRS, YFSETQ. There are 15 residues in the CDR3. Trimming at V came to 2 bases and at J to 7 bases, leaving 9 bases not matched to a gene. The CDR3 loop is CASSLGSSGSEEQYF. CDR3 DNA: TGCGCCAGCAGCTTAGGGTCTAGCGGGAGTGAAGAGCAGTACTTC.

V usage is TRBV2 and J usage is TRBJ2-5; D is ambiguous. The DNA end favors TRBJ2-7, so the J call may be wrong. Germline-derived CDR1 and CDR2 are SNHLY and FYNNEI. The CDR3 sequence is 11 residues long. This CDR3 is CASSLLYEQYF. The CDR3 DNA sequence: TGTGCCAGCAGTTTACTCTACGAGCAGTACTTC.

The chain uses TRBV5-1 and TRBJ2-7, with 7 bases fitting TRBD1. The CDR3 covers 15 residues. The V segment lost 3 bases and the J segment 5 bases; nucleotides outside the gene matches: 11. CDR1 is SGHRS and CDR2 is YFSETQ in the germline V gene. The DNA for the CDR3 is TGCGCCAGCAGCTCGGGTGAGGTCGACAGGGACGAGCAGTACTTC. It yields the protein CASSSGEVDRDEQYF.

The rearrangement links TRBV9 to TRBJ1-5; D is possibly TRBD1 (6 bases). Trimming removed 5 bases from V and 3 bases from J, with 15 bases in between. Germline CDR1 and CDR2: SGDLS and YYNGEE. The CDR3 length is 15 residues. This CDR3 reads CASSRGGVPNQPQHF. DNA of the CDR3: TGTGCCAGCAGTAGGGGGGGGGTCCCCAATCAGCCCCAGCATTTT. Supplemented by reference TRBV9 and TRBJ1-5, the full variable domain reads DSGVTQTPKHLITATGQRVTLRCSPRSGDLSVYWYQQSLDQGLQFLIQYYNGEERAKGNILERFSAQQFPDLHSELNLSSLELGDSALYFCASSRGGVPNQPQHFGDGTRLSIL.